This T cell receptor beta chain was recovered during a study of CD8+ T cells in alopecia areata. Overall study: Patients in the study were on tofacitinib for 6 to 18 months, then off it for 6 months.

The CDR3 loop spans 12 amino acids. V shed 4 bases and J shed 4 bases, with 9 bases lying between them. Per the germline V gene, CDR1 is SGHDT and CDR2 is YYEEEE. TCR sequencing used cDNA made by reverse transcription of extracted RNA. The method was immunoSEQ multiplex PCR; TCRdb's version includes in-frame clones alone and lacks a portion of them. The sample lists fewer than 80,000 clones, about three fifths seen once, with around a sixth in the top ten. This receptor was taken from a human donor with alopecia areata. Sample: CD8+ T cells sorted from blood, taken at week 0. This chain links TRBV5-6 with TRBJ2-7, with D uncertain. The CDR3 DNA sequence: TGTGCCAGCAGCCTACGACGGTACGAGCAGTACTTC. This encodes CASSLRRYEQYF.